Sequencing of this T cell receptor (beta chain) was carried out in a study of long-term antiretroviral therapy in people with HIV. Points on this clone: The antigen remains undetermined.

A v3.0 immunoSEQ assay was performed at survey level. Clones were read by immunoSEQ multiplex PCR, and TCRdb kept only the in-frame ones, dropping some. The sample consists of 30,000 or so clones, 75% to 95% of them appearing once. This CDR3 has 12 amino acids. Germline CDR1 and CDR2: GTSNPN and SVGIG (reference sequence). Trimming took 3 bases from V and 6 from J, leaving 8 bases between them. Study results and caveats: Clonal populations expanded prior to ART predominated within the repertoire at all time points.

The chain is built from TRBV30 and TRBJ2-2; D is tentatively TRBD1 or TRBD2 (5 bases each). Sequencing used unsorted PBMCs, obtained 5.2 years after starting antiretroviral therapy. The sequence was collected from a woman aged 40 to 49 with HIV. The CDR3 here is CAWSRGAGELFF. The CDR3 bases are TGTGCCTGGAGCCGGGGCGCCGGGGAGCTGTTTTTT.